A single sample is the source of the 7 T cell receptor beta chains below, sequenced in a study of beta chain features in type 1 diabetes. Since all of the isolated RNA was reverse transcribed, expressed TCRB transcripts were what got sequenced. Profiling relied on immunoSEQ multiplex PCR, and the TCRdb table lists in-frame clones only, not all of them. The repertoire holds about 250,000 clones, with 13% to 15% as singletons. Sequencing was done on a sample of naive CD4+ T cells from blood. All receptors come from a woman aged 40 to 50 in good health.

This clone came up many times. The CDR3 DNA reads TGCGCCAGCAGCCAAGATCACAGCTCCTACGAGCAGTACTTC. Translation: CASSQDHSSYEQYF. The chain links TRBV4-3 to TRBJ2-7; D gene ambiguous. Germline CDR1 is LGHNA and CDR2 is YSLEER. The ends were cut back, 0 bases at V and 0 bases at J, with 6 bases in the middle. The CDR3 has 14 residues.

V and J are TRBV13 and TRBJ2-5, with TRBD1 matching 12 bases. Trimming removed 3 bases from V and 5 bases from J; junction bases left unmatched: 7. The CDR3 spans 16 residues. CDR1 and CDR2 (germline): PRHDT, FYEKMQ (reference sequence). This CDR3 reads CASSLTGTGGGETQYF. The CDR3 coding sequence is TGTGCCAGCAGCTTGACCGGGACAGGGGGCGGTGAGACCCAGTACTTC. The full variable domain, its missing parts supplied by reference TRBV13 and TRBJ2-5, is AAGVIQSPRHLIKEKRETATLKCYPIPRHDTVYWYQQGPGQDPQFLISFYEKMQSDKGSIPDRFSAQQFSDYHSELNMSSLELGDSALYFCASSLTGTGGGETQYFGPGTRLLVL.

This chain joins TRBV18 and TRBJ2-1, with 9 bases lining up with TRBD1. J was trimmed by 16 bases and V by 2 bases; bases with no gene match: 6. This CDR3 is 12 amino acids long. CDR1 and CDR2 (germline): KGHSH, LQKENI. As DNA, the CDR3 is TGTGCCAGCTCACCAGACCGGGACAGGGATTTCTTC. Its protein product is CASSPDRDRDFF.

This clone has a count of ten or more. The chain couples TRBV7-2 to TRBJ2-1, with no clear D. Germline V gene data show CDR1 as SGHTA and CDR2 as FQGNSA. Trimming shortened V by 5 bases and J by 0 bases, and 5 bases separated the two germline ends. This CDR3 region has 13 residues. The CDR3 region has the DNA TGTGCCAGCAGCATTCTCTCCTACAATGAGCAGTTCTTC. This sequence encodes CASSILSYNEQFF.

The table lists this clone with a few counts. The chain joins TRBV4-2 to TRBJ2-3; D gene uncertain. CDR1 and CDR2 from the germline V gene are LGHNA and YNFKEQ. The CDR3 runs to 15 residues. Trimming stripped 1 base from V and 2 bases from J, with 10 bases between. CDR3 DNA: TGTGCCAGCAGCCAAGTTGCAGGAATCACAGATACGCAGTATTTT. Residues: CASSQVAGITDTQYF.

Only a few counts were recorded for this clone. The genes are TRBV29-1 and TRBJ1-2; D perhaps matches TRBD1 (6 bases). Germline CDR1 is SQVTM and CDR2 is ANQGSEA. CDR3 length equals 16 residues. Trimming took 0 bases from V and 4 from J, leaving 18 bases between them. CDR3 DNA sequence: TGCAGCGTTGAAGATTCGAGGAACAGGGTCGCCTATGGCTACACCTTC. It is translated as CSVEDSRNRVAYGYTF.

The chain combines TRBV6-5 with TRBJ2-4, with D maybe TRBD2 (7 bases). CDR3 size: 13 residues. V was pared by 10 bases and J by 7 bases, with 17 bases between. Looked up from germline, CDR1 is MNHEY and CDR2 is SVGAGI. The CDR3 coding sequence is TGTGCCACCCGAGGGGGGGCGCAGAACATTCAGTACTTC. Translated, it gives CATRGGAQNIQYF.